The T cell receptor (beta chain) described here comes from a study of T cell changes during pregnancy in multiple sclerosis. Some clones are missing from TCRdb's copy, which holds only in-frame ones; the method was immunoSEQ multiplex PCR. The data show roughly 60,000 clones, over 85% seen once. In the case of this clone: The junction and the germline gene differ at one end; a read error may be behind it.

Germline loops: CDR1 SQVTM, CDR2 ANQGSEA. CDR3 length: 16 residues. The specimen was CD4+ T cells from peripheral blood mononuclear cells, collected before pregnancy. The chain combines TRBV29-1 with TRBJ2-1, with 10 nucleotides matching TRBD1. This receptor was taken from a female donor with multiple sclerosis, enrolled in a pregnancy study. CDR3 protein: CSVLTSDRGRRNEQLF. For the CDR3, the DNA is TGCAGCGTGTTAACCTCCGACAGGGGGCGCAGGAATGAGCAGCTCTTC.